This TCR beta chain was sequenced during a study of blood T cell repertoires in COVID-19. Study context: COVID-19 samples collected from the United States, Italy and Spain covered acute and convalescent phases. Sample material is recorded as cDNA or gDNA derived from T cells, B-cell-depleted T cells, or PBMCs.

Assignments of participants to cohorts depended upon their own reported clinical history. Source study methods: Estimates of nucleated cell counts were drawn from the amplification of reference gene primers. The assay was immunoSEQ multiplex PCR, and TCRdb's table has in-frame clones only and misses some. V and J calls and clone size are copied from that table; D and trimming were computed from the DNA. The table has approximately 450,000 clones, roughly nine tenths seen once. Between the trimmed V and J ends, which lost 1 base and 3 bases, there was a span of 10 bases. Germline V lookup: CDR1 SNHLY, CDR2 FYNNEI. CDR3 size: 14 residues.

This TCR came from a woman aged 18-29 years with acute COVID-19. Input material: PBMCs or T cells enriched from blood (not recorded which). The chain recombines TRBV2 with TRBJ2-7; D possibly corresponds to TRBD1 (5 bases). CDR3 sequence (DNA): TGTGCCAGCAGTGAAGAAGGGCAGGGCTACGAGCAGTACTTC. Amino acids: CASSEEGQGYEQYF.